This TCR beta chain originates from a study of cytomegalovirus exposure and HLA in healthy donors (TCRdb year 2017). General notes on the study: A later analysis indicated that the 95 to 150 validation repertoires were generated on the platform also employed for the 670 or so repertoires of the first cohort. To predict cytomegalovirus infection status, the study brought together high-throughput TCR immunosequencing, statistical association of individual TCRs with disease status, and machine learning. The study was designed to test whether signatures of past pathogen exposure could be identified by cataloging public T cell receptors. A separate validation cohort of over 95 different subjects was used in addition to the approximately 640-subject first cohort. Findings and caveats that apply to the study as a whole: A later analysis found that TCRs clustered in the first cohort also tended to co-occur in the 110 or so validation repertoires, with 94% of cluster scores above 0. The study gave a list of some 150 TCR beta chains associated with cytomegalovirus. The classifier was reported to diagnose cytomegalovirus status with high specificity and sensitivity in both the original and validation cohorts. It was suggested by the authors that the approach could potentially be generalized to other disease states and immunological phenotypes. Most TCR sequences were seen in very few donors, while some public TCRs were found in many individuals. In vitro tests confirmed that a few of the cytomegalovirus-associated TCR beta chains recognize cytomegalovirus antigens. A later analysis had no HLA typing for the validation cohort, so co-occurrence there was scored across all 110 or so repertoires.

In the case of this clone: The antigen this receptor binds is unknown. Per-nucleotide qualities are absent, and no much larger clonotype sits a single base away.

Donors formed part of the validation cohort, which comprised about 120 subjects and was distinct from the first cohort of 550 to 850 subjects. The CDR3 starts with the cysteine, ends with the phenylalanine, and has 14 residues. Of the read, only the CDR3 DNA is kept; its 42 bases are in frame from base 1. V gives up 7 bases and J gives up 10 bases, and the segment between their germline ends measures 17 bases. CDR1 and CDR2 were assigned from the germline V gene (reference sequence) as MNHNY and SVGAGI. Library prep was done by the immunoSEQ multiplex PCR assay. On the study's bioinformatics: To diagnose cytomegalovirus status from the catalog of TCR beta chain sequences, a statistical classification framework was built. In TCRdb, the immuneACCESS table is reduced to in-frame sequences with V and J assigned. These tables do not hold every clone; where another copy was compared, an unresolved V gene accounts for under half, and the others remain unexplained. V, J and clone size are taken as reported in that table, and D and trimming were inferred from the DNA itself. This sample gives some 170,000 clones in total; 84% of them show up just once. The biggest ten clones account for around 9.6% of the sample.

The sequence joins TRBV6-6 to TRBJ1-6, with a tentative D gene TRBD1 over 6 matching bases. The receptor was isolated from a man aged 25 to 40 in good health and CMV-seropositive. The specimen sequenced was PBMCs. The DNA sequence is as follows: TGTGCCAGCACCAAGGACAGTTCGGGCTCACCCCTCCACTTT. This yields the protein CASTKDSSGSPLHF.